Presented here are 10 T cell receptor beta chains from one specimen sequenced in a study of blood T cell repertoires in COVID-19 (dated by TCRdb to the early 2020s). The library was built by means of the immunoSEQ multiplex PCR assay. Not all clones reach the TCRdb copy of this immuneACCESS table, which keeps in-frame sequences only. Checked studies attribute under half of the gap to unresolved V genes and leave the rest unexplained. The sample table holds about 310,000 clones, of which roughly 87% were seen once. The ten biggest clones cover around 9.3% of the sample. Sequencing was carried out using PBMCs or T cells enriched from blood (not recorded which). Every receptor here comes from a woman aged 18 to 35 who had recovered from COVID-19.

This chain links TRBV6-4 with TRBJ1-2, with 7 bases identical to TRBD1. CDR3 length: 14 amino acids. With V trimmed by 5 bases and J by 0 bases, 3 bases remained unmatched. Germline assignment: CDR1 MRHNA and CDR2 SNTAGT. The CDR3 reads CASSPDRSNYGYTF. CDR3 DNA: TGTGCCAGCAGTCCGGACAGGTCTAACTATGGCTACACCTTC.

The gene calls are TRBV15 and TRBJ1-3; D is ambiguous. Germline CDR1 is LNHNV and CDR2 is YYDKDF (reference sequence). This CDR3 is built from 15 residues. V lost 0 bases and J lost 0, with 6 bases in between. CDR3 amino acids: CATSRERFSGNTIYF. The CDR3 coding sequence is TGTGCCACCAGCAGAGAGAGGTTCTCTGGAAACACCATATATTTT.

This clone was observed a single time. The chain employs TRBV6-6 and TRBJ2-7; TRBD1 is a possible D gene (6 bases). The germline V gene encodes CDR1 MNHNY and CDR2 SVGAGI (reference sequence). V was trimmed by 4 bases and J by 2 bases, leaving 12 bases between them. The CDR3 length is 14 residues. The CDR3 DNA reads TGTGCCAGCAGTTTTCGACAGGCCCCCTACGAGCAGTACTTC. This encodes CASSFRQAPYEQYF.

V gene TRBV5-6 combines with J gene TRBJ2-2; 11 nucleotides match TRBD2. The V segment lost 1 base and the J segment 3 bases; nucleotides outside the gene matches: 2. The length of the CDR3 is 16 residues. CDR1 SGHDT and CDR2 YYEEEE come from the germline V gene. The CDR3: CASSLLAGGDTGELFF. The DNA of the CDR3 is TGTGCCAGCAGCTTGCTAGCGGGGGGTGACACCGGGGAGCTGTTTTTT.

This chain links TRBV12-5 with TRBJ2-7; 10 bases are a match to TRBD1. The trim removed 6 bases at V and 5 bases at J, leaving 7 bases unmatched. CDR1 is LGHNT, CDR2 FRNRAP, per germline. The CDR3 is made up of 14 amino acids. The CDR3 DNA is TGTGCTAGTGGCCCCGGGACAGGGGCGGACGAGCAGTACTTC. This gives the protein CASGPGTGADEQYF.

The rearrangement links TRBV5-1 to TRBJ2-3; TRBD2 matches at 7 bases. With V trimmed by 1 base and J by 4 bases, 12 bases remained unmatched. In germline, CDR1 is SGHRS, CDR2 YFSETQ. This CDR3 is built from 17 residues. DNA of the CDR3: TGCGCCAGCAGCTTGTTGGCTAGCGGCACAGGATCAGATACGCAGTATTTT. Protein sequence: CASSLLASGTGSDTQYF.

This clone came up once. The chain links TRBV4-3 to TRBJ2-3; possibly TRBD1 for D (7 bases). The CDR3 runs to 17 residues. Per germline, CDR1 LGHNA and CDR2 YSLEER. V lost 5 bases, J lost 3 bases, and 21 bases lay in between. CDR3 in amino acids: CASSYVGGSQGTDTQYF. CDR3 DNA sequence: TGCGCCAGCAGCTACGTAGGGGGGTCACAGGGGACAGATACGCAGTATTTT.

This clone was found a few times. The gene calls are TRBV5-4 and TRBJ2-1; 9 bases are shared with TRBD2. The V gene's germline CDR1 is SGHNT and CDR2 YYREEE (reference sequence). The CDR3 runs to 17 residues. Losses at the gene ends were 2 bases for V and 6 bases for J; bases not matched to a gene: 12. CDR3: CASSFEWSGGRVNEQFF. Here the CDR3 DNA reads TGTGCCAGCAGCTTCGAATGGAGCGGCGGGAGGGTCAATGAGCAGTTCTTC.

CDR3 DNA: TGTGCCAGCAGCTATTACATCTCTGACACCTATGGCTACACCTTC. Protein product: CASSYYISDTYGYTF. The chain links TRBV5-8 to TRBJ1-2; D is uncertain. CDR1 and CDR2 (germline): SGHTS, YDEGEE. V gave up 3 bases and J gave up 4 bases, with 16 bases separating them. There are 15 residues in the CDR3.

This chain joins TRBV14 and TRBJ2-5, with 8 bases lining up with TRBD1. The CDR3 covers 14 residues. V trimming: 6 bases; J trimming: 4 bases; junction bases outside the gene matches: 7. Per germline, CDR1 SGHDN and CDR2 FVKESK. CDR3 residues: CASSRTGRGETQYF. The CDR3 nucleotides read TGTGCCAGCAGTCGGACAGGGCGGGGAGAGACCCAGTACTTC.